Included here is one TCR beta chain sequence, with context. Germline CDR1 and CDR2: LGHNA and YNFKEQ. The V segment lost 6 bases and the J segment 6 bases; nucleotides outside the gene matches: 8. This CDR3 is 16 amino acids long. The source of the sample is a study of blood T cell repertoires in COVID-19. Study summary: T cells, B-cell-depleted T cells, or PBMCs supplied cDNA or gDNA.

TCRdb's table, derived via immunoSEQ multiplex PCR, lists solely in-frame clones and lacks some. The data show over 45,000 clones, about three quarters seen once. The receptor comes from a human donor with active or convalescent COVID-19. The donor label of this sample is uncertain. The sample comprised peripheral blood. This chain joins TRBV4-2 and TRBJ2-1; 13 nucleotides align to TRBD2. CDR3 region: CASSPLTSGRANEQFF. In nucleotides, the CDR3 is TGTGCCAGCAGTCCCCTAACTAGCGGGAGGGCCAATGAGCAGTTCTTC.